The present entry profiles one TCR beta chain with its context. This receptor's antigen is unknown. Per-base quality was not reported, and no clone a single base away is much larger than it. The donors were immunologically healthy infants in Finland who had open corrective cardiac surgery for congenital heart defects. From four of the eight donors, a small aliquot of about 0.45-1 mL peripheral blood was collected during surgery. For blood samples, genomic DNA was extracted from all available leukocytes instead of from a fixed number of cells. ACK lysis buffer was used to remove erythrocytes from blood, and the leukocytes were stored at -70 degrees C as pellets. A QIAsymphony instrument was used to extract genomic DNA from frozen cell pellets. TCRB and TCRAD loci were amplified from a standardized quantity of quality-controlled genomic DNA using the immunoSEQ multiplex PCR assay. The amplicons covered the V(D)J region and were long enough to include the CDR3 and to identify the V and J genes. Through the commercial immunoSEQ service, the amplicons were sequenced on an Illumina platform. Regarding the original processing steps: Corrections for primer bias and sequencing errors followed previously described methods, while TCRAD and TCRB definitions were based on the IMGT database. Analysis of the repertoires was done with immunoSEQ Analyzer 3.0 and VDJTools and included basic statistics, V/J segment usage, diversity estimates, rarefaction and pairwise overlap. Diversity was estimated with Chao1, ChaoE, Efron-Thisted, Shannon and inverse Simpson indices, and also on datasets down-sampled to the smallest sample. Repertoire overlap used strict matching of CDR3 nucleotide sequence, V gene and J gene, with Jaccard-based multidimensional scaling clustering. TCRdb's version of the immuneACCESS table is confined to in-frame rearrangements and falls short of the full clone set. An unresolved V gene accounts for under half of the shortfall where checked; the remainder is of unknown origin. V and J calls plus clone size are reproduced from that table; the DNA served to infer D and trimming. The sample profile shows about 50,000 clones; 95% of them were found once. 0.15% to 0.2% of the sample belongs to the ten largest clones.

The CDR3 contains 16 residues, cysteine and phenylalanine counted. Just the 48-base CDR3 DNA is kept, in frame starting at base 1. These data belong to a study of human thymus T cells (dated by TCRdb to the early 2020s). In terms of the full investigation: The study characterized TCR alpha and beta repertoires from fewer than ten infant thymus samples and a few related peripheral blood samples. The cohort included several male and a couple of female infants, with donor ages spanning 7 to 244 days. Here is what the overall study found, with its caveats: Biased V and J gene segment usage appeared to be present in both thymic and peripheral blood repertoires. On average, around 780,000 unique TCRB clonotypes were obtained from thymus samples, compared with 70,000 to 100,000 from blood samples.

The source is a girl in the first two years of life with a congenital heart defect but otherwise immunologically healthy. The rearranged segments are TRBV21-1 and TRBJ1-2; TRBD1 reflects the table's D call only, with no check against the DNA. TRBV21-1 is deemed a pseudogene. Input material: blood. The DNA sequence is given as TGTGCCAGCAGCAAAGGAGGGACAGGCCGCCTGTATGGCTACACCTTC. The resulting protein is CASSKGGTGRLYGYTF.